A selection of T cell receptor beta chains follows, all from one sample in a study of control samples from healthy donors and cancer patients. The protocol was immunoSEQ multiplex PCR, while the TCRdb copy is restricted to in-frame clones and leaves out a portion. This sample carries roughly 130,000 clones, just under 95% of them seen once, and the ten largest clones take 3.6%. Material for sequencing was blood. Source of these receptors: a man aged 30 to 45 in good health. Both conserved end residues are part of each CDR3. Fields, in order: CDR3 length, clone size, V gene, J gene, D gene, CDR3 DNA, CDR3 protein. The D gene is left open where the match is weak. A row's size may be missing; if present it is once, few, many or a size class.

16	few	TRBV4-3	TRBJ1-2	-	TGCGCCAGCAGCCAAGTCTACCCCGCAGGGAACTATGGCTACACCTTC	CASSQVYPAGNYGYTF
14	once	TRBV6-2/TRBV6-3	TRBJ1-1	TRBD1	TGTGCCAGCAGTTATACGGCAGGGGGTCCTGAAGCTTTCTTT	CASSYTAGGPEAFF
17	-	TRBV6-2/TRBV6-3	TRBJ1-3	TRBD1	TGTGCCAGCAGTAAACTACCGGGACAGGATCGAGGAAACACCATATATTTT	CASSKLPGQDRGNTIYF
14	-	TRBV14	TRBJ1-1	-	TGTGCCAGCAGCCTCAGGGTTTTGAACACTGAAGCTTTCTTT	CASSLRVLNTEAFF
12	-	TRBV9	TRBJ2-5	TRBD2	TGTGCCAGCAGCGCGGGGGAGGGGACCCAGTACTTC	CASSAGEGTQYF
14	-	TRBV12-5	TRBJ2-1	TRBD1	TGTGCTAGCGGACAGGGCGCGGAATACAATGAGCAGTTCTTC	CASGQGAEYNEQFF
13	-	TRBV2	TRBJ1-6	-	TGTGCCAGCAGAGAGAGTTCGAATTCACCCCTCCACTTT	CASRESSNSPLHF
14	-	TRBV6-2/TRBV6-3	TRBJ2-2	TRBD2	TGTGCCAGCAGTCCCCCTGGGAGGGCCGGGGAGCTGTTTTTT	CASSPPGRAGELFF
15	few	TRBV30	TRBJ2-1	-	TGTGCCTGGAGTCATCCCCAGAACTCCTACAATGAGCAGTTCTTC	CAWSHPQNSYNEQFF
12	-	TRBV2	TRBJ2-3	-	TGTGCCAGCCGAGAAGAGCCAGATACGCAGTATTTT	CASREEPDTQYF
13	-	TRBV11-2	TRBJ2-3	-	TGTGCCAGCAGCAGGGACGGAACAGATACGCAGTATTTT	CASSRDGTDTQYF
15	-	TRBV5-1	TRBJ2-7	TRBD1	TGCGCCAGCAGCCTGTTGGGGCGAACAGGGGACGAGCAGTACTTC	CASSLLGRTGDEQYF
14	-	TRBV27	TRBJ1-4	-	TGTGCCAGCAGTCCCGACAGGTTACGGGAAAAACTGTTTTTT	CASSPDRLREKLFF
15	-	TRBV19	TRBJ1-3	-	TGTGCCAGTAGTTCTACAGTCGGAGGGGGAAACACCATATATTTT	CASSSTVGGGNTIYF
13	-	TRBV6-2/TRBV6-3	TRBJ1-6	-	TGTGCCAGCAGTCTTACAGGGTATTCACCCCTCCACTTT	CASSLTGYSPLHF
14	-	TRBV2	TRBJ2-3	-	TGTGCCAGCAGTGAAGGGTGGCTCACAGATACGCAGTATTTT	CASSEGWLTDTQYF
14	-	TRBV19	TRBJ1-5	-	TGTGCCAGTAGTATTTCCCCGGGGTACCAGCCCCAGCATTTT	CASSISPGYQPQHF
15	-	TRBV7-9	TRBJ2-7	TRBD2	TGTGCCAGCAGCTTAAGTAGCGGACTAGCCTACGAGCAGTACTTC	CASSLSSGLAYEQYF
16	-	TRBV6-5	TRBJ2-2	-	TGTGCCAGCAGTTACTCGAGACAGACAAGCACCGGGGAGCTGTTTTTT	CASSYSRQTSTGELFF
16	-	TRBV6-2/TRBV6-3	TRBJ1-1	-	TGTGCCAGCAGTTACCCACAGTTTAACATGAACACTGAAGCTTTCTTT	CASSYPQFNMNTEAFF
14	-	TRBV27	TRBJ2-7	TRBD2	TGTGCCAGCAGTCCGACCGGGACTACAGCTGAGCAGTACTTC	CASSPTGTTAEQYF
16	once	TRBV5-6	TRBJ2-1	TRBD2	TGTGCCAGCAGCTTCGGGGCGGGGGGCCGCTACAATGAGCAGTTCTTC	CASSFGAGGRYNEQFF
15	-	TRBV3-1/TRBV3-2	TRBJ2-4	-	TGTGCCAGCAGCCTACAGGGACCGGCCAAAAACATTCAGTACTTC	CASSLQGPAKNIQYF
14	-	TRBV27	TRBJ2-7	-	TGTGCCAGCAGTTCCCCGGGAAGCAGCTACGAGCAGTACTTC	CASSSPGSSYEQYF
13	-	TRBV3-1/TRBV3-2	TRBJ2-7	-	TGTGCCAGCAGCCAAGGACTCGGCTACGAGCAGTACTTC	CASSQGLGYEQYF
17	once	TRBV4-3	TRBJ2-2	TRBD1	TGCGCCAGCAGCCAACGAGCGGGACAGGGGTTCACCGGGGAGCTGTTTTTT	CASSQRAGQGFTGELFF
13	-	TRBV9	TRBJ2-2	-	TGTGCCAGCAGCCCCCCCCGGGAAATGGAGCTGTTTTTT	CASSPPREMELFF
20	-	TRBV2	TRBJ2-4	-	TGTGCCAGCAGTTGGGGGATAGGGACCTTTACCTCTTTAGCCAAAAACATTCAGTACTTC	CASSWGIGTFTSLAKNIQYF
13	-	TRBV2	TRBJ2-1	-	TGTGCCAGCAGTGACAGGCAGAACAATGAGCAGTTCTTC	CASSDRQNNEQFF
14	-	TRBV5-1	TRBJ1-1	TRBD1	TGCGCCAGCAGCCGAGGGGACAGAAACACTGAAGCTTTCTTT	CASSRGDRNTEAFF
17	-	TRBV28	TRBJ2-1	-	TGTGCCAGCAGTTTATTGTCGCGGCGGCCACCCTACAATGAGCAGTTCTTC	CASSLLSRRPPYNEQFF
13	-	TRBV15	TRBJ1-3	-	TGTGCCACCAGCAGGGTTGCTGGAAACACCATATATTTT	CATSRVAGNTIYF
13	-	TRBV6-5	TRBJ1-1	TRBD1	TGTGCCAGCAGTTACTCGATGCAGGGGGCGTCTTTCTTT	CASSYSMQGASFF
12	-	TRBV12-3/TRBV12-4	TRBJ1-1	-	TGTGCCAGCGGCACGGGTGTCACTGAAGCTTTCTTT	CASGTGVTEAFF
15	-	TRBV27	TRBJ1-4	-	TGTGCCAGCAGCGAGAATGGGCTAGGTAATGAAAAACTGTTTTTT	CASSENGLGNEKLFF
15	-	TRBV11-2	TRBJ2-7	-	TGTGCCAGCAGCTTACTTTTCGGACAGTCCTACGAGCAGTACTTC	CASSLLFGQSYEQYF
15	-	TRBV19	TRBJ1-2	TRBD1	TGTGCCAGTAGGGACGGACAGGTCACGTTCGGAGGCTACACCTTC	CASRDGQVTFGGYTF
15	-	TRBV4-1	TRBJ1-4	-	TGCGCCAGCAGCCCCTTAGGGGGTAAAAATGAAAAACTGTTTTTT	CASSPLGGKNEKLFF
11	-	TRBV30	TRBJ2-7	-	TGTGCCTGGACTTCTCCGGGGGTCCAGTACTTC	CAWTSPGVQYF
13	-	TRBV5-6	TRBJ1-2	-	TGTGCCAGCAGTGCCGGGACCGACTATGGCTACACCTTC	CASSAGTDYGYTF
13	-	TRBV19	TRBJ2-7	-	TGTGCCAGTAGTAATGTCGGATCCTACGAGCAGTACTTC	CASSNVGSYEQYF